A selection of T cell receptor beta chains follows, all from one sample in a study of blood T cells in healthy people across ages. One entry per CDR3 protein results from TCRdb running MiXCR on the 5' RACE reads. The sample contains about 1.8 million distinct CDR3 sequences, roughly 52% of which appear only once. Sample: blood. These receptor sequences come from a woman in her thirties or forties in good health. Both conserved end residues are part of each CDR3. A D gene is named only where the DNA matches it firmly. A clone size is listed for some rows: how often the clone was seen (once, few, many), or a class if it is expanded.

>-|TRBJ1-6|TRBV20-1|-
CSARDSGTGNNSPLHF
TGCAGTGCTAGAGATAGTGGGACGGGGAATAATTCACCCCTCCACTTT
>-|TRBJ2-5|TRBV5-1|-
CASSLGVGRTEETQYF
TGCGCCAGCAGCTTGGGGGTAGGAAGGACGGAAGAGACCCAGTACTTC
>-|TRBJ2-7|TRBV9|-
CASSVQPGGGHEQYF
TGTGCCAGCAGCGTACAGCCTGGGGGGGGCCACGAGCAGTACTTC
>-|TRBJ2-5|TRBV9|-
CASSVGGAESETQYF
TGTGCCAGCAGCGTAGGGGGGGCCGAGTCCGAGACCCAGTACTTC
>-|TRBJ2-7|TRBV7-9|TRBD1
CASSPDRPTYEQYF
TGTGCCAGCAGCCCGGACAGGCCTACCTACGAGCAGTACTTC
>once|TRBJ2-1|TRBV20-1|TRBD2
CSARGLAGNCNEQFF
TGCAGTGCTAGAGGTCTAGCGGGGAACTGCAATGAGCAGTTCTTC
>few|TRBJ1-1|TRBV6-5|-
CASKMNTEAFF
TGTGCCAGCAAAATGAACACTGAAGCTTTCTTT
>few|TRBJ2-5|TRBV18|-
CASSRTRAGETQYF
TGTGCCAGCTCACGTACACGCGCTGGGGAGACCCAGTACTTC
>-|TRBJ2-1|TRBV7-2|-
CASSLRSGWGLNEQFF
TGTGCCAGCAGCTTACGGTCGGGGTGGGGTCTAAATGAGCAGTTCTTC
>many|TRBJ2-5|TRBV6-5|-
CASSYGLLQETQYF
TGTGCCAGCAGTTACGGGCTACTTCAAGAGACCCAGTACTTC
>-|TRBJ2-1|TRBV27|TRBD1
CASSKTGGPYNEQFF
TGTGCCAGCAGTAAAACAGGGGGCCCCTACAATGAGCAGTTCTTC
>-|TRBJ1-2|TRBV18|-
CASSPLGSGGLDGYTF
TGTGCCAGCTCACCGCTAGGATCCGGGGGGCTCGATGGCTACACCTTC
>-|TRBJ2-1|TRBV29-1|TRBD2
CSVGLAVTPNEQFF
TGCAGCGTCGGGCTAGCGGTCACCCCCAATGAGCAGTTCTTC
>once|TRBJ2-3|TRBV5-1|TRBD2
CASSIGLAGVTASTDTQYF
TGCGCCAGCAGCATTGGACTAGCGGGGGTAACAGCTAGCACAGATACGCAGTATTTT
>-|TRBJ1-2|TRBV20-1|-
CSVTNGYTF
TGCAGCGTGACGAATGGCTACACCTTC
>-|TRBJ2-7|TRBV29-1|TRBD1
CSVDRIHEQYF
TGCAGCGTGGACAGGATCCATGAGCAGTACTTC
>-|TRBJ2-5|TRBV7-7|TRBD1
CASSEQAGGSQETQYF
TGTGCTAGCAGCGAACAAGCAGGGGGCAGTCAAGAGACCCAGTACTTC
>-|TRBJ2-1|TRBV11-1|-
CASSLSFGIEQFF
TGTGCCAGCAGCTTATCGTTCGGAATTGAGCAGTTCTTC
>many|TRBJ2-7|TRBV4-1|-
CASSQDSVDYEQYF
TGCGCCAGCAGCCAAGATAGTGTCGACTACGAGCAGTACTTC
>few|TRBJ2-4|TRBV7-2|-
CASSLGRGWDIQYF
TGTGCCAGCAGCTTGGGCAGGGGCTGGGACATTCAGTACTTC
>-|TRBJ2-5|TRBV7-9|-
CASSPGGRQRNQETQYF
TGTGCCAGCAGCCCCGGTGGGCGGCAGCGTAACCAAGAGACCCAGTACTTC
>few|TRBJ2-4|TRBV7-2|TRBD2
CASSFSGGQNIQYF
TGTGCCAGCAGCTTTAGCGGGGGGCAAAACATTCAGTACTTC
>few|TRBJ1-2|TRBV11-2|-
CASSLGFGVRGYTF
TGTGCCAGCAGCTTAGGCTTTGGGGTGCGAGGCTACACCTTC
>-|TRBJ1-1|TRBV29-1|TRBD1
CSVEDRGGNTEAFF
TGCAGCGTCGAGGACAGGGGAGGAAACACTGAAGCTTTCTTT
>-|TRBJ2-7|TRBV13|-
CASSYVGPYNEQYF
TGTGCCAGCAGCTATGTGGGCCCCTACAATGAGCAGTACTTC
>many|TRBJ2-7|TRBV27|TRBD2
CASSRTSGAYEQYF
TGTGCCAGCAGCAGGACTAGCGGGGCCTACGAGCAGTACTTC
>few|TRBJ2-7|TRBV5-1|-
CASSLGHSLYEQYF
TGCGCCAGCAGCCTCGGACATTCGCTTTACGAGCAGTACTTC
>few|TRBJ2-5|TRBV3-1|-
CASSQAEGRETQYF
TGTGCCAGCAGCCAAGCCGAGGGTCGAGAGACCCAGTACTTC
>-|TRBJ1-2|TRBV24-1|TRBD1
CATTATPGTGDYGYTF
TGTGCCACCACCGCGACACCCGGGACAGGGGACTATGGCTACACCTTC
>once|TRBJ2-1|TRBV28|TRBD2
CASSLPGLARPNEQFF
TGTGCCAGCAGTTTACCGGGACTAGCCAGGCCCAATGAGCAGTTCTTC
>-|TRBJ2-4|TRBV7-9|-
CASSLDLSGIIAKNIQYF
TGTGCCAGCAGCTTAGATCTTTCAGGGATCATAGCCAAAAACATTCAGTACTTC
>-|TRBJ1-2|TRBV29-1|-
CSVTGQYYYGYTF
TGCAGCGTGACAGGCCAGTACTACTATGGCTACACCTTC
>-|TRBJ2-3|TRBV28|-
CASSTLGAASTDTQYF
TGTGCCAGCAGTACCTTGGGGGCGGCATCCACAGATACGCAGTATTTT
>-|TRBJ2-1|TRBV20-1|TRBD2
CSAPPGGTYNEQFF
TGCAGTGCTCCCCCCGGGGGGACCTACAATGAGCAGTTCTTC
>-|TRBJ2-7|TRBV13|TRBD2
CASSLGTPGGGQYF
TGTGCCAGCAGCTTAGGGACCCCGGGGGGTGGGCAGTACTTC
>-|TRBJ2-5|TRBV20-1|-
CSAWTGGETQYF
TGCAGTGCTTGGACGGGGGGCGAGACCCAGTACTTC
>few|TRBJ1-1|TRBV29-1|-
CSVRHIVIDTEAFF
TGCAGCGTCCGACACATCGTTATCGACACTGAAGCTTTCTTT
>-|TRBJ1-5|TRBV10-2|-
CASTEGGFDQPQHF
TGCGCCAGCACCGAGGGGGGATTTGATCAGCCCCAGCATTTT
>few|TRBJ1-2|TRBV7-2|-
CASGQQRGLYGYTF
TGTGCCAGCGGACAGCAAAGGGGCCTATATGGCTACACCTTC
>-|TRBJ2-7|TRBV28|TRBD1
CASSLWGTGRDEQYF
TGTGCCAGCAGTTTATGGGGGACAGGGAGAGACGAGCAGTACTTC
>few|TRBJ2-1|TRBV27|-
CASSLFPSEGYNEQFF
TGTGCCAGCAGTTTGTTCCCCAGCGAAGGATACAATGAGCAGTTCTTC
>-|TRBJ1-5|TRBV4-2|-
CASSQSGSSQPQHF
TGTGCCAGCAGCCAATCCGGATCGAGCCAGCCCCAGCATTTT
>few|TRBJ2-3|TRBV4-3|-
CASSQTGLNTDTQYF
TGCGCCAGCAGTCAGACGGGGCTAAACACAGATACGCAGTATTTT
>few|TRBJ2-1|TRBV9|TRBD1
CASSVPGQNNEQFF
TGTGCCAGCAGCGTCCCGGGACAGAACAATGAGCAGTTCTTC
>-|TRBJ2-5|TRBV20-1|-
CSASHWETQYF
TGCAGTGCTAGTCACTGGGAGACCCAGTACTTC
>few|TRBJ2-5|TRBV28|-
CASSLGPRTQYF
TGTGCCAGCAGTTTAGGTCCTCGGACCCAGTACTTC
>-|TRBJ1-2|TRBV10-3|-
CTISESTVGGYTF
TGTACCATCAGTGAGTCGACAGTGGGAGGCTACACCTTC
>few|TRBJ2-5|TRBV4-1|TRBD1
CASSQDVGQGLETQYF
TGCGCCAGCAGCCAAGATGTTGGACAGGGGCTAGAGACCCAGTACTTC
>few|TRBJ2-1|TRBV5-1|TRBD1
CASSSTGQGAYNEQFF
TGCGCCAGCAGCTCGACCGGACAGGGGGCTTACAATGAGCAGTTCTTC
>-|TRBJ2-5|TRBV21-1|-
CASTQSTGNQETQYF
TGTGCCAGTACCCAGTCGACAGGGAATCAAGAGACCCAGTACTTC
>-|TRBJ2-6|TRBV7-2|-
CASSLVPPIPSGANVLTF
TGTGCCAGCAGCTTAGTCCCGCCCATCCCTTCTGGGGCCAACGTCCTGACTTTC
>few|TRBJ2-5|TRBV14|-
CASSPRFGRGTVETQYF
TGTGCCAGCAGCCCGCGCTTCGGCAGGGGGACTGTAGAGACCCAGTACTTC
>-|TRBJ2-1|TRBV4-1|TRBD2
CASSQGASGGDNGQFF
TGCGCCAGCAGCCAAGGTGCTAGCGGGGGGGACAATGGGCAGTTCTTC